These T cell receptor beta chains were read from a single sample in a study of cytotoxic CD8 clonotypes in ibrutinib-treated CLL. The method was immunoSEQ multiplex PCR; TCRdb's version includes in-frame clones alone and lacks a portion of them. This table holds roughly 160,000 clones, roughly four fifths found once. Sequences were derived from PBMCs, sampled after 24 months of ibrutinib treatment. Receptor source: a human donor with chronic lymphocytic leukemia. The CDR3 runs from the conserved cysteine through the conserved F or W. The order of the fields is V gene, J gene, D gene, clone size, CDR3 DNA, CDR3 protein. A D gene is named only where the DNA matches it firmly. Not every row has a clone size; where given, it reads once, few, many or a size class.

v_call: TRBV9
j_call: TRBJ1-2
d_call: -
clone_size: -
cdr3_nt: TGTGCCAGCAGCGTAGGGGGCACAGCCTATGGCTACACCTTC
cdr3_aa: CASSVGGTAYGYTF

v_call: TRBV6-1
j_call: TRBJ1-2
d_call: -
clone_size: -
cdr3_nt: TGTGCCAGCAGTGACTGGGCCGGCCACCCGGGACTCTATGGCTACACCTTC
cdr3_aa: CASSDWAGHPGLYGYTF

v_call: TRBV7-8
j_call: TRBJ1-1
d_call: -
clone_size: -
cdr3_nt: TGTGCCAGCAGCTTAGCGTTGGGGGGAGCCACTGAAGCTTTCTTT
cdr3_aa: CASSLALGGATEAFF

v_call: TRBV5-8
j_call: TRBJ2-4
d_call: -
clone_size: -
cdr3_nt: TGTGCCAGCGACAGGTCCCTAGCCAAAAACATTCAGTACTTC
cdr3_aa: CASDRSLAKNIQYF

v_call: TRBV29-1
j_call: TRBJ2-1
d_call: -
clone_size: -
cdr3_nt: TGCAGCGTTGGGAGTTATGAGCAGTTCTTC
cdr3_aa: CSVGSYEQFF

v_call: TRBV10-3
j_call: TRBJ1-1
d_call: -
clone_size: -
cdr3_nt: TGTGCCATCAGCCGCGACGGAGAGAACACTGAAGCTTTCTTT
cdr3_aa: CAISRDGENTEAFF

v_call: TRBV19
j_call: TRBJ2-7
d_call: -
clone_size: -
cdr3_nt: TGTGCCAGTAGGAGTTTCAACGAGCAGTACTTC
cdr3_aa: CASRSFNEQYF

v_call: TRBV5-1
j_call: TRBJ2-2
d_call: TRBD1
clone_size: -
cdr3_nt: TGCGCCAGCAGCTTGGTTCAGGGGGCGACCGGGGAGCTGTTTTTT
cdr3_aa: CASSLVQGATGELFF

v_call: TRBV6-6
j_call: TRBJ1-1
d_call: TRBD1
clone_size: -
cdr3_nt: TGTGCCAGCAGTTTTGGAACAGGGGAACCGAACACTGAAGCTTTCTTT
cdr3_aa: CASSFGTGEPNTEAFF

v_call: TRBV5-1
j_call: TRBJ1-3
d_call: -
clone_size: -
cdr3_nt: TGCGCCAGCAGCAGGGGGGCAGTCGGGACCTCTGGAAACACCATATATTTT
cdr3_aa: CASSRGAVGTSGNTIYF

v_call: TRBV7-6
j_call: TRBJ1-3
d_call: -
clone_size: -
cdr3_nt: TGTGCCAGCAGCTTAGGGGGTGAGATCTCTGGAAACACCATATATTTT
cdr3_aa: CASSLGGEISGNTIYF

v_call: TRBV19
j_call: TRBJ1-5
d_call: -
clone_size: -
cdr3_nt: TGTGCCAGTAGTATTTTCCAAGGTCAGCCCCAGCATTTT
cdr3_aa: CASSIFQGQPQHF

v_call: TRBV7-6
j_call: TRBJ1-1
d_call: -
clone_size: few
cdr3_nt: TGTGCCAGCAGCCCGGGCAGGGGAGACGAAGCTTTCTTT
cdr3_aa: CASSPGRGDEAFF

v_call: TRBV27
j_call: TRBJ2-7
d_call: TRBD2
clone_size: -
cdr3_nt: TGTGCCAGCAGTGCTCTTTCTAGCGGCGAGCAGTACTTC
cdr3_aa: CASSALSSGEQYF

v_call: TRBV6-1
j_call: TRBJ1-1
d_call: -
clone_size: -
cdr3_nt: TGTGCCAGCAGTGAAATGGGGGGGGGCAGGGAGGCTTTCTTT
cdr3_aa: CASSEMGGGREAFF

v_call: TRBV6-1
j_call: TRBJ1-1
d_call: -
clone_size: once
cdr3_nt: TGTGCCAGCAGTGGACAGAAGGTCGTAAACACTGAAGCTTTCTTT
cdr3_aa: CASSGQKVVNTEAFF

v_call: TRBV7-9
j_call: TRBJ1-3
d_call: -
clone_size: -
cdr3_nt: TGTGCCAGCAGATACCTCACACAGGTCTCTGGAAACACCATATATTTT
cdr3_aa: CASRYLTQVSGNTIYF

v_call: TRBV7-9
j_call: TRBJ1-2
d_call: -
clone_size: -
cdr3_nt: TGTGCCAGCACTCCCCTGGGGCAGGAAGGGGTCTCTGGCTACACCTTC
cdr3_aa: CASTPLGQEGVSGYTF

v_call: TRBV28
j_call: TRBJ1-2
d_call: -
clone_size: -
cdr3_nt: TGTGCCAGCAGTTTTTTTGAGAACCATTATGGCTACACCTTC
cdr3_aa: CASSFFENHYGYTF

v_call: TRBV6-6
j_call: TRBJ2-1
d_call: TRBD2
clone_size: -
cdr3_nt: TGTGCCAGCAGTCGACTAGCGGGGGGGCCAGGCAATGAGCAGTTCTTC
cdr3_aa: CASSRLAGGPGNEQFF

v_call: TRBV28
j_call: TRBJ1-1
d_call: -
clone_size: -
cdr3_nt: TGTGCCAGCCGAACGGAGGTTGGGGCTTTCTTT
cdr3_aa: CASRTEVGAFF

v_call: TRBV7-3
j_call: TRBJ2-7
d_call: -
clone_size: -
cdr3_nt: TGTGCCAGCAGCCCAACCGGGACAAGTGTCGAGCAGTACTTC
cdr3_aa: CASSPTGTSVEQYF

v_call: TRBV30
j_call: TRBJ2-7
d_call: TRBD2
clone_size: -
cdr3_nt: TGTGCCTGGAATATAGGGACTAGCTACGAGCAGTACTTC
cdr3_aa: CAWNIGTSYEQYF

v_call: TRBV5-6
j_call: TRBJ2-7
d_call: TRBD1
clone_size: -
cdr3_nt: TGTGCCAGCAGCGTAGGTGGCAGGGGGCTCCCCGAGCAGTACTTC
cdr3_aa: CASSVGGRGLPEQYF

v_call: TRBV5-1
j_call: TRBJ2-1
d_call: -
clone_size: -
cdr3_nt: TGCGCCAGCAGCTTGGGGGTTTTGGGGAGCAATGAGCAGTTCTTC
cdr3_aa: CASSLGVLGSNEQFF

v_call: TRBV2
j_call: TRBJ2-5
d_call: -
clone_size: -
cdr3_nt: TGTGCCAGCAGTCACCGACGTCTCCAGGGGGGGAATCAAGAGACCCAGTACTTC
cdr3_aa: CASSHRRLQGGNQETQYF

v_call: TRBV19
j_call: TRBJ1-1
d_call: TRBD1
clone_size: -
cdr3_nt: TGTGCCAGTAGTATAGTGAGGACAGGGGGCTTGGAAACTGAAGCTTTCTTT
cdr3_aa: CASSIVRTGGLETEAFF

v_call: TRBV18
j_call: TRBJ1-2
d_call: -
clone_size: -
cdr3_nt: TGTGCCAGCTCACCACCGGATCGGCGGGACAAGAACTATGGCTACACCTTC
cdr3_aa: CASSPPDRRDKNYGYTF

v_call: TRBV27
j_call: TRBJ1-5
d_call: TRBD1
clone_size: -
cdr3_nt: TGTGCCAGCAGCATAAGGGGGCCCCAGCCCCAGCATTTT
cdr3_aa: CASSIRGPQPQHF

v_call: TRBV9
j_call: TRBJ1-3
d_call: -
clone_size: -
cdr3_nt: TGTGCCAGCAGCGGACCCTCTGGAAACACCATATATTTT
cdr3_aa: CASSGPSGNTIYF

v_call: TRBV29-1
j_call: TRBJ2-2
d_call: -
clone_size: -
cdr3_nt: TGCAGCGTTGACAGGCTGAACACCGGGGAGCTGTTTTTT
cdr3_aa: CSVDRLNTGELFF

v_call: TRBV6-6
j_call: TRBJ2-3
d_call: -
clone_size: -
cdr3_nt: TGTGCCAGCAGTTACTTAGCAGCGACAGATACGCAGTATTTT
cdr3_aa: CASSYLAATDTQYF

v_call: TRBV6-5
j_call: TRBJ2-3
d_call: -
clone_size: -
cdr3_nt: TGTGCCAGCAGTTACTTTCAGGGTCGAGATACGCAGTATTTT
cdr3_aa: CASSYFQGRDTQYF

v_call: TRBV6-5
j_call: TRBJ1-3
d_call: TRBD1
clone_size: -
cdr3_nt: TGTGCCAGCAGAGGGACAGGGAGTTTGTACACCATATATTTT
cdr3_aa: CASRGTGSLYTIYF

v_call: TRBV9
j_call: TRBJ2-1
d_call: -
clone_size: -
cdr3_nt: TGTGCCAGCAGCGTAGGGGAAGCCACCTCCTACAATGAGCAGTTCTTC
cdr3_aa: CASSVGEATSYNEQFF

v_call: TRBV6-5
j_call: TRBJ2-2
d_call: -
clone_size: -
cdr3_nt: TGTGCCAGCAAAACAAGGGAACTTTCCGGGGAGCTGTTTTTT
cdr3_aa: CASKTRELSGELFF

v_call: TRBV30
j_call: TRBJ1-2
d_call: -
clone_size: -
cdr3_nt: TGTGCCTGGAGTGTACGGTATGGCTACACCTTC
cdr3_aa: CAWSVRYGYTF

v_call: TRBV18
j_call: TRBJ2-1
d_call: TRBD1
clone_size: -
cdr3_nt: TGTGCCAGCTCACCAGGGACAGCCCAGCACGATGAGCAGTTCTTC
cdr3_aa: CASSPGTAQHDEQFF

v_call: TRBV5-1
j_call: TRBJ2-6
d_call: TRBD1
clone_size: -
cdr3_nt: TGCGCCAGCAGGCCCGGGACAGATACCGGGGCCAACGTCCTGACTTTC
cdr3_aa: CASRPGTDTGANVLTF

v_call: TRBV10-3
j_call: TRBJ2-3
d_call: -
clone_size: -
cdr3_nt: TGTGCCATCAAGGGATGGGAGGATGGAGATACGCAGTATTTT
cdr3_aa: CAIKGWEDGDTQYF

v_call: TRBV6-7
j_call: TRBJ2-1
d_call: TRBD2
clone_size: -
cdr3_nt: TGTGCCAGCAGTGGGACGGGGGCGGGCGGGAGGACACCCGTGGAGAGAGATGAGCAGTTCTTC
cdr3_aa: CASSGTGAGGRTPVERDEQFF

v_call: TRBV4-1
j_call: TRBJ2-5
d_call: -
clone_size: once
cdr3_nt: TGCGCCAGCAGCCAACATAGGGGACGAGTGGAGACCCAGTACTTC
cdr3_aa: CASSQHRGRVETQYF

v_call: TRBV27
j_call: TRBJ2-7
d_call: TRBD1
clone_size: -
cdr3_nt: TGTGCCAGCAGTTACTCGATCGGAAACAGGGGGCAGGACGAGCAGTACTTC
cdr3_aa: CASSYSIGNRGQDEQYF

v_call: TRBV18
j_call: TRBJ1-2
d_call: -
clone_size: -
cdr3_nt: TGTGCCAGCTCACAACAGGGCTTAAACTATGGCTACACCTTC
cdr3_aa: CASSQQGLNYGYTF

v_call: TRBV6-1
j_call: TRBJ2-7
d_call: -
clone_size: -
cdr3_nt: TGTGCCAGCAGTGAAGCCCAGGGAAGATACTACGAGCAGTACTTC
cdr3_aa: CASSEAQGRYYEQYF

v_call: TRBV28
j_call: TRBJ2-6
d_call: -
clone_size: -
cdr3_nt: TGTGCCAGCAGTTTCCTAGGGACGTATGGCTCTGGGGCCAACGTCCTGACTTTC
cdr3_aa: CASSFLGTYGSGANVLTF

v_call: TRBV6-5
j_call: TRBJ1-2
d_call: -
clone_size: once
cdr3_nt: TGTGCCAGCACGGCCCTCCCTAACTATGGCTACACCTTC
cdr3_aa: CASTALPNYGYTF

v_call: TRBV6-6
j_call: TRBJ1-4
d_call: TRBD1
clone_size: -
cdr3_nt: TGTGCCAGCAGTGCAGGGGGAAATGAAAAACTGTTTTTT
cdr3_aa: CASSAGGNEKLFF

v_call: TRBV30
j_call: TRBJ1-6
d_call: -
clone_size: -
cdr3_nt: TGTGCCTGGAGTGTACGTTCTTATAATTCACCCCTCCACTTT
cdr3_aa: CAWSVRSYNSPLHF

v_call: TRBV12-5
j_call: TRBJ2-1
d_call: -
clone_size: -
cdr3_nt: TGTGCTAGTGCCGGGGACGGAGCCTACAATGAGCAGTTCTTC
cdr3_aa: CASAGDGAYNEQFF